This T cell receptor (beta chain) originates from a study of T cell repertoires in cytomegalovirus infection. Study summary: Public TCR beta signature analysis indicated the presence of both CMV infection and matching HLA type.

Study-level points and caveats: The cumulative frequency of public TCR beta families distinguished individuals who carried CMV together with the relevant HLA. Dominant in the ex vivo response were TCR beta clonotypes restricted by HLA-C and specific for CMV.

TCRdb processed the reads anew with MiXCR; each CDR3 protein has one entry. Altogether approximately 70,000 distinct CDR3 sequences are present, 20% to 25% being singletons, with the ten largest covering 65% to 85%. In its sample, this clonotype was seen once. Its antigen is still unknown. The specimen was PBMCs, sequenced either directly or after in vitro stimulation (not recorded which). The clonotype comes from a human donor in good health (CMV status not recorded). Some clones in this sample may be carry-over from other donors' samples.

CDR3 DNA sequence: TGTGCCAGCAGCTCCGGGTACGAGCAGTACGTC. This sequence encodes CASSSGYEQYV. The V and J genes are TRBV5-5 and TRBJ2-7; unclear D gene. Germline-derived CDR1 and CDR2 are SGHKS and YYEKEE (reference sequence). V gave up 3 bases and J gave up 4 bases, with 5 bases separating them. The CDR3 runs 11 residues.